These 19 T cell receptor beta chains were all obtained from the same sample, sequenced in a study of cytotoxic CD8 clonotypes in ibrutinib-treated CLL. Only in-frame clones appear in the TCRdb table, and some are missing; sequencing was by immunoSEQ multiplex PCR. The sample includes about 140,000 clones, around 93% of them seen just once. This specimen was PBMCs, taken after 12 months of ibrutinib treatment. The receptors come from a human donor with chronic lymphocytic leukemia.

The chain is built from TRBV15 and TRBJ2-5; 12 positions agree with TRBD2. CDR3 length: 17 amino acids. CDR1 is LNHNV, CDR2 YYDKDF, per germline (reference sequence). V dropped 6 bases and J dropped 5; count of bases not matched to a gene: 13. In DNA, the CDR3 is TGTGCCACCAGGGAAGGGCGACTAGCGGGAGTTGAGGAGACCCAGTACTTC. Amino acids: CATREGRLAGVEETQYF.

This clone has only one observation. The chain recombines TRBV20-1 with TRBJ2-7, with D unclear. The CDR3 length is 10 residues. Trimming pared 2 bases from V and 6 bases from J, leaving 5 bases between. Germline V gene lookup returns CDR1 DFQATT and CDR2 SNEGSKA (reference sequence). CDR3 amino acids: CSARLREQYF. The CDR3 nucleotides are TGCAGTGCTAGACTTCGCGAGCAGTACTTC.

The rearrangement links TRBV5-1 to TRBJ2-4; D call uncertain. The germline V gene encodes CDR1 SGHRS and CDR2 YFSETQ. Trimming cost V 5 bases and J 6 bases, with 6 bases left between them. This CDR3 spans 11 amino acids. CDR3 sequence: CASSGGNIQYF. For the CDR3, the DNA is TGCGCCAGCAGTGGTGGAAACATTCAGTACTTC. The entire variable domain, with the rest obtained from reference TRBV5-1 and TRBJ2-4, is as follows: KAGVTQTPRYLIKTRGQQVTLSCSPISGHRSVSWYQQTPGQGLQFLFEYFSETQRNKGNFPGRFSGRQFSNSRSEMNVSTLELGDSALYLCASSGGNIQYFGAGTRLSVL.

The chain carries TRBV6-1 and TRBJ1-2; the match to TRBD1 covers 9 bases. CDR3 length equals 15 residues. Germline V lookup: CDR1 MNHNS, CDR2 SASEGT. Trimming took 6 bases from V and 3 from J; bases not matched to a gene: 8. The chain's CDR3 is CASRYRDRDDYGYTF. CDR3 bases: TGTGCCAGCAGGTACCGGGACAGGGATGACTATGGCTACACCTTC.

The chain combines TRBV5-5 with TRBJ2-3; no clear D. The CDR3 covers 15 residues. Trimming shortened V by 0 bases and J by 0 bases, and 8 bases separated the two germline ends. Germline CDR1 SGHKS, CDR2 YYEKEE (reference sequence). CDR3 loop: CASSLAGWSTDTQYF. The CDR3 coding sequence is TGTGCCAGCAGCTTGGCCGGGTGGAGCACAGATACGCAGTATTTT.

The V gene is TRBV29-1, the J gene TRBJ2-1; D not resolved. Germline V CDR1 and CDR2: SQVTM, ANQGSEA. Trimming took 5 bases from V and 5 from J, leaving 7 bases between them. The CDR3 totals 11 residues. Here the CDR3 DNA reads TGCAGCGTTAACCTCAACAATGAGCAGTTCTTC. Encoded protein: CSVNLNNEQFF.

The chain carries TRBV7-3 and TRBJ2-3; possibly TRBD2 for D (6 bases). Per the germline V gene, CDR1 is SGHTA and CDR2 is FQGTGA. CDR3 length: 14 amino acids. V dropped 4 bases and J dropped 1 base, with 9 bases sitting between them. The CDR3 DNA follows: TGTGCCAGCAGCTCGACTAGTGGCACAGATACGCAGTATTTT. Translating it yields CASSSTSGTDTQYF.

The V gene is TRBV5-1, the J gene TRBJ2-7; no reliable D call. Germline values: CDR1 SGHRS, CDR2 YFSETQ. Trimming stripped 3 bases from V and 2 bases from J, with 12 bases between. This CDR3 has 14 residues. The CDR3 DNA reads as TGCGCCAGCAGCTCCCAGGAGTCCACCTACGAGCAGTACTTC. Translation gives CASSSQESTYEQYF.

This clone was picked up one time. Relative to the germline gene, one junction end is altered; a read error may explain this. The rearrangement links TRBV11-2 to TRBJ2-5, with 7 positions matching TRBD1. The germline CDR1 and CDR2 sequences are SGHAT and FQNNGV. This CDR3 region has 14 residues. The chain's CDR3 is CASSLTGQQETQYF. CDR3 nucleotide sequence: TGTGCTAGCAGCTTAACGGGACAGCAAGAGACCCAGTACTTC.

This clone was seen just once. This chain uses TRBV19 with TRBJ2-2; D may be TRBD1 or TRBD2 (6 bases each). V dropped 7 bases and J dropped 3 bases, with 21 bases sitting between them. This CDR3 has 17 residues. Germline V CDR1 and CDR2: LNHDA, SQIVND (reference sequence). The DNA of the CDR3 is TGTGCCAGTACCCCATCTCCCGGGGGCAGTTACACCGGGGAGCTGTTTTTT. This sequence encodes CASTPSPGGSYTGELFF.

The chain recombines TRBV30 with TRBJ1-2, with TRBD1 as a possible D gene (5 bases). The length of the CDR3 is 12 residues. CDR1 is GTSNPN and CDR2 is SVGIG in the germline V gene (reference sequence). V lost 5 bases, J lost 7 bases, and 14 bases lay in between. CDR3 nucleotides: TGTGCCTGGCGGGGGAACCCCGGTGGCTACACCTTC. It yields the protein CAWRGNPGGYTF.

This sequence joins TRBV11-1 and TRBJ2-5; 10 bases map to TRBD1. Germline CDR1 SGHAT, CDR2 FQDESV (reference sequence). After removal of 2 bases from V and 4 bases from J, the junction contained 7 bases not matched to a gene. The CDR3 has 16 residues. The CDR3 is CASSLRPGQGIETQYF. As DNA, the CDR3 is TGTGCCAGCAGCTTACGCCCGGGACAGGGGATAGAGACCCAGTACTTC.

This chain links TRBV9 with TRBJ2-1; a possible D gene is TRBD2 (6 bases). Germline V CDR1 and CDR2: SGDLS, YYNGEE. This CDR3 has 13 amino acids. Deletions cut 3 bases from V and 7 bases from J, with 11 bases between. CDR3: CASSGGMVNEQFF. The CDR3 nucleotides are TGTGCCAGCAGCGGCGGGATGGTTAATGAGCAGTTCTTC.

The genes are TRBV6-5 and TRBJ2-1, with a weak D call TRBD1 (7 bases). The CDR3 loop spans 12 amino acids. V gave up 7 bases and J gave up 9 bases, with 13 bases separating them. CDR1 and CDR2 from the germline V gene are MNHEY and SVGAGI. CDR3 protein: CASTRQGGEQFF. The CDR3 bases are TGTGCCAGCACCAGGCAGGGGGGTGAGCAGTTCTTC.

This chain links TRBV27 with TRBJ1-2; 9 bases fit TRBD1. Germline-derived CDR1 and CDR2 are MNHEY and SMNVEV (reference sequence). The CDR3 covers 14 residues. V was pared by 5 bases and J by 3 bases, with 4 bases of the junction left unmatched. This chain's CDR3 is CASSPRTGDYGYTF. The CDR3 bases are TGTGCCAGCAGTCCTCGGACAGGGGACTATGGCTACACCTTC.

This clone was seen only once. Other DNA variants within this sample encode the same CDR3. CDR3 region: CASSLGGDYGYTF. CDR3 DNA: TGCGCCAGCAGCTTGGGTGGGGACTATGGCTACACCTTC. The rearrangement uses TRBV5-1 and TRBJ1-2, with D unclear. The CDR3 runs 13 residues. Germline loops: CDR1 SGHRS, CDR2 YFSETQ. Trimming removed 0 bases at V and 3 bases at J, with 6 bases between.

The chain is built from TRBV10-3 and TRBJ2-1; 10 nucleotides agree with TRBD2. Germline V lookup: CDR1 ENHRY, CDR2 SYGVKD. The CDR3 runs to 22 residues. With 0 bases clipped from V and 0 bases from J, the junction kept 17 bases outside the gene matches. CDR3 protein: CAISESVGSGTSVGSSYNEQFF. The CDR3 nucleotides are TGTGCCATCAGTGAGTCTGTTGGATCCGGGACTAGCGTGGGGAGCTCCTACAATGAGCAGTTCTTC.

The chain is built from TRBV28 and TRBJ2-5; the match to TRBD1 covers 9 bases. The CDR3 is 13 amino acids. Germline V gene data show CDR1 as MDHEN and CDR2 as SYDVKM. V shed 4 bases and J 7 bases; nucleotides not matched to a gene: 4. The chain's CDR3 is CASSSGQGVTQYF. DNA of the CDR3: TGTGCCAGCAGTTCGGGACAGGGAGTGACCCAGTACTTC.

This clone has more than one count but fewer than ten. V usage is TRBV18 and J usage is TRBJ1-2; D gene unclear. The CDR3 is made up of 13 amino acids. Germline CDR1 KGHSH, CDR2 LQKENI. Trimming removed 3 bases from V and 8 bases from J, with 13 bases in between. Written as DNA, the CDR3 is TGTGCCAGCTCACCGGCTGAAGCGGACGGCTACACCTTC. It translates to CASSPAEADGYTF. The entire variable domain, with the rest obtained from reference TRBV18 and TRBJ1-2, is as follows: NAGVMQNPRHLVRRRGQEARLRCSPMKGHSHVYWYRQLPEEGLKFMVYLQKENIIDESGMPKERFSAEFPKEGPSILRIQQVVRGDSAAYFCASSPAEADGYTFGSGTRLTVV.